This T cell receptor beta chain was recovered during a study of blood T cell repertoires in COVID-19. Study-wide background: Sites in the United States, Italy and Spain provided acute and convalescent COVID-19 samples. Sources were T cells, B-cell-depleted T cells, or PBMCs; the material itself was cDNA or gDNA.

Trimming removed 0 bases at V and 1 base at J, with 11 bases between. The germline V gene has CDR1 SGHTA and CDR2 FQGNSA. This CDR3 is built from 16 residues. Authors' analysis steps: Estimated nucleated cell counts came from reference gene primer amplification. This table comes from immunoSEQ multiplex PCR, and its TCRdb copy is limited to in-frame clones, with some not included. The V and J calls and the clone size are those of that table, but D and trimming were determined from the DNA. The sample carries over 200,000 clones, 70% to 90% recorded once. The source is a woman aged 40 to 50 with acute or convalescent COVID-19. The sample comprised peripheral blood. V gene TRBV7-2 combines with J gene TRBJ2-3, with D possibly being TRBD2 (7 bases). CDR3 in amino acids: CASSLAGGPGTDTQYF. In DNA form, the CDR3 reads TGTGCCAGCAGCTTAGCGGGGGGGCCTGGCACAGATACGCAGTATTTT.